This TCR beta chain was sequenced for a study of CD8+CD57+ T cells in acquired aplastic anemia. The CDR3 covers 14 residues. The germline V and J ends were trimmed by 4 bases and 1 base, with 10 bases remaining between them. Germline-derived CDR1 and CDR2 are SGHTA and FQGNSA. On this clonotype itself: Its antigen is not known.

Study-wide points: Overlapping CD8+ CDR3 repertoires of patients and controls contained around 31 shared sequences.

Using genomic DNA as the template, TCR beta VDJ and CDR3 profiling was carried out. TCRdb reprocessed the reads via MiXCR and lists one record per CDR3 protein. Found here are approximately 40,000 distinct CDR3 sequences, over 55% of them singletons; the top ten hold roughly three fifths. All sequencing subjects had displayed CD8+CD57+ cell expansion on flow cytometry. As a group, the patients uniformly had severe acquired aplastic anemia. This receptor was identified in a human donor with aplastic anemia. This chain uses TRBV7-2 with TRBJ1-2, with D hard to call. Sequenced input: sorted CD4+, CD8+, or CD8+CD57+ T cells (not recorded which) from PBMCs. The chain's CDR3 is CASSSRRSNYGYTF. In nucleotides, the CDR3 is TGTGCCAGCAGCTCTCGTAGAAGTAACTATGGCTACACCTTC.